This T cell receptor beta chain was captured by sequencing in a study of blood T cells in healthy people across ages. Study-wide results and caveats: More naive CD4+ cells and higher diversity marked long-lived donors relative to aged donors.

As to this clonotype: Antigen unknown.

The junction had 1 base not matched to a gene; V was cut back by 0 bases and J by 2 bases. The CDR3 sequence is 14 residues long. The germline V gene has CDR1 GTSNPN and CDR2 SVGIG (reference sequence). PCR was performed a second time for roughly 7 to 12 cycles using a sample-barcoded 5' primer and a J-beta primer mix. Individual samples furnished no less than 2.5 million CDR3-containing paired-end reads apiece. TCRdb re-called the 5' RACE reads with MiXCR, one entry per CDR3 protein. Of 910,000 or so distinct CDR3 sequences listed, roughly 51% are singletons. The sequence was obtained from a woman aged 55-69 years in good health. V is TRBV30 and J is TRBJ2-7; 10 bases agree with TRBD1. Specimen: blood. CDR3 DNA sequence: TGTGCCTGGAGTGTCGGGACAGGGGCCTACGAGCAGTACTTC. Residues: CAWSVGTGAYEQYF.